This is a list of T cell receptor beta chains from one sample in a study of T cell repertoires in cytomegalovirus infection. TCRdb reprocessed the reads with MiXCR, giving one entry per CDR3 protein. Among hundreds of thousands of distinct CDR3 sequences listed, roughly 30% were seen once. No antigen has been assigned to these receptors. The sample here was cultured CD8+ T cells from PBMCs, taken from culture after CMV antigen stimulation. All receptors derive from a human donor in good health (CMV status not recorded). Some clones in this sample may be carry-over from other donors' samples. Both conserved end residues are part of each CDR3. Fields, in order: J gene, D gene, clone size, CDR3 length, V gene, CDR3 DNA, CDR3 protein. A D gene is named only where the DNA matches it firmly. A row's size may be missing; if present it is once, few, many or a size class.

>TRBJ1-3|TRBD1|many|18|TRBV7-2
TGTGCCAGCAGCTACCAAGACTGGGACAGGTCTGCTGGAAACACCATATATTTT
CASSYQDWDRSAGNTIYF
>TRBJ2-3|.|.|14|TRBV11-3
TGTGCCAGCAGCTTAGATGGTCGGGCAGATACGCAGTATTTT
CASSLDGRADTQYF
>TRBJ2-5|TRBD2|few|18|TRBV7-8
TGTGCCAGCAGCTTAGGGTATTGGACTAGCGGGGGTGGGGAGACCCAGTACTTC
CASSLGYWTSGGGETQYF
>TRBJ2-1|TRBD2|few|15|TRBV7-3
TGTGCCAGCAGCCAGGGACTAGCGGCGAACAATGAGCAGTTCTTC
CASSQGLAANNEQFF
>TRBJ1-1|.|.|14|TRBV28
TGTGCCAGCAGTTTCGGACAGACACACACTGAAGCTTTCTTT
CASSFGQTHTEAFF
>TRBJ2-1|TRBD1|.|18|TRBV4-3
TGCGCCAGCAGCCAAGAACACAGGGGGTCGTGGGACGGCAATGAGCAGTTCTTC
CASSQEHRGSWDGNEQFF
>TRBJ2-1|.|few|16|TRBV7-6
TGTGCCAGCAGCTTAGAAGTGGAAATGGTCTACAATGAGCAGTTCTTC
CASSLEVEMVYNEQFF
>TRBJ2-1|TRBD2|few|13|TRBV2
TGTGCCAGCAGTGTGGGCGGGGGGTCTGAGCAGTTCTTC
CASSVGGGSEQFF
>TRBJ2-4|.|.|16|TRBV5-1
TGCGCCAGCAGCTTGAGGGGGGGCCCGGGCAAAAACATTCAGTACTTC
CASSLRGGPGKNIQYF
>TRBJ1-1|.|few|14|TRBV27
TGTGCCAGCAGTTTCGGCCAGTTTAACACTGAAGCTTTCTTT
CASSFGQFNTEAFF
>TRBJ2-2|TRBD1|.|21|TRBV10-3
TGTGCCATCAGTGAGTTTATGTCCGTAGACAGGGTCTCCGCGAACACCGGGGAGCTGTTTTTT
CAISEFMSVDRVSANTGELFF
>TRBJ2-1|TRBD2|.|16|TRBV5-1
TGCGCCAGCAGCTTGGGCGGGGGGGCGGTATACAATGAGCAGTTCTTC
CASSLGGGAVYNEQFF
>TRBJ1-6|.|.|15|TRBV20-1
TGCAGTGCTAGAGTTGGCAGCCCTTATAATTCACCCCTCCACTTT
CSARVGSPYNSPLHF
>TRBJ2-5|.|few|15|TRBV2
TGTGCCAGCAGTGAAGATGGAGGGACCCAAGAGACCCAGTACTTC
CASSEDGGTQETQYF
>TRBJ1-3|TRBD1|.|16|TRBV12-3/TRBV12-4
TGTGCCAGCAGGGACGACAGGGGGCCGGAATGGAACACCATATATTTT
CASRDDRGPEWNTIYF
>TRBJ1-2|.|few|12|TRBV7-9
TGTGCCAGCAGCTTAGTAGTAGAGGGCGACACCTTC
CASSLVVEGDTF
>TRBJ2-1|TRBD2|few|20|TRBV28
TGTGCCAGCAGTCCAACCCCGACTAGCGGGGGCATCGGGTCCTACAATGAGCAGTTCTTC
CASSPTPTSGGIGSYNEQFF
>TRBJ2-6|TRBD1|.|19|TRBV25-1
TGTGCCAGCAGTGAATTACAGGGGGATAGGGGTTCTGGGGCCAACGTCCTGACTTTC
CASSELQGDRGSGANVLTF
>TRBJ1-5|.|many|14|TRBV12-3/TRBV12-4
TGTGCCAGCAGCCGCTACAGTCAGGATGAGCCCCAGCATTTT
CASSRYSQDEPQHF
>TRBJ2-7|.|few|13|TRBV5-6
TGTGCCAGCAGCTTATTCGGGTCCTACGAGCAGTACTTC
CASSLFGSYEQYF
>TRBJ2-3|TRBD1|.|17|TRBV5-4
TGTGCCAGCAGCTTGGCCTCAAGGACAGGGTCGGCAGATACGCAGGATTTT
CASSLASRTGSADTQDF
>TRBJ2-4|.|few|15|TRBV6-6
TGTGCCAGCAACACGGGGACTCAGATACAAAACATTCAGTACTTC
CASNTGTQIQNIQYF
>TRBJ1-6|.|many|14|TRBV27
TGTGCCAGCAGTTTAGGGTCCTATAATTCACCCCTCCACTTT
CASSLGSYNSPLHF
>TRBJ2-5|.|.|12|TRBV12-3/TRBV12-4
TGTGCCAGCAGTCGCTTTCAAGAGACCCAGTACTTC
CASSRFQETQYF
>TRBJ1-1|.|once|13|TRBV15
TGTGCCACTGGGGGGGAAATGAACACTGAAGCTTTCTTT
CATGGEMNTEAFF
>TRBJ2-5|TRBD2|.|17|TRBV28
TGTGCCAGCAGTGCCGGACTAGCGGGGGCGAGACGAGAGACCCAGTACTTC
CASSAGLAGARRETQYF
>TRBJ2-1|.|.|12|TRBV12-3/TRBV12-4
TGTGCCAGCAGTTTCTCCGGGAAAATACAGTTCTTC
CASSFSGKIQFF
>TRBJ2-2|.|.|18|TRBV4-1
TGCGCCAGCAGCCAAGATCCCGCAGGACAGATCAACACCGGGGAGCTGTTTTTT
CASSQDPAGQINTGELFF
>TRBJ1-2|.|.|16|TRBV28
TGTGCCAGCAGTTTCGCCGGACATCTAGCTAACTATGGCTACACCTTC
CASSFAGHLANYGYTF
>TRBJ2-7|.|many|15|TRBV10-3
TGTGCCATCAGTGTTTGGACTGAAACCACCTACGAGCAGTACTTC
CAISVWTETTYEQYF
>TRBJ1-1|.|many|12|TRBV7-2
TGTGCCAGCAGCTTTTTCGGCACTGAAGCTTTCTTT
CASSFFGTEAFF
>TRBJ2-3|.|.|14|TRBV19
TGTGTCAGTAGTGAACGGACAGCCTCAGATACGCAGTATTTT
CVSSERTASDTQYF
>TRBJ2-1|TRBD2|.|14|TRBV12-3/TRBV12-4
TGTGCCAGCAGTTTAACGCTAGCGGGGGATGAGCAGTTCTTC
CASSLTLAGDEQFF
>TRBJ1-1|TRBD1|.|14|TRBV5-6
TGTGCCAGCAGCCCATTCAGGGGGCCCACTGAAGCTTTCTTT
CASSPFRGPTEAFF
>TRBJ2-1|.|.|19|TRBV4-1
TGCGCCAGCAGCCAAGGCTCCGTGACTATTCACAGCTCCTACAATGAGCAGTTCTTC
CASSQGSVTIHSSYNEQFF
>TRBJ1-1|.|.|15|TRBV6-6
TGTGCCAGCAGTTACCGTCCAGAATCCGGGACTGAAGCTTTCTTT
CASSYRPESGTEAFF
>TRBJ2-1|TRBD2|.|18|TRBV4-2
TGTGCCAGCAGCCAGGACGGACTAGCGGGGGGGCGGGGGAATGAGCAGTTCTTC
CASSQDGLAGGRGNEQFF
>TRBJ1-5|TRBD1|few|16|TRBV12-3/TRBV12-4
TGTGCCAGCAGTTTAGTGGGACAGGGGGCCTATCAGCCCCAGCATTTT
CASSLVGQGAYQPQHF
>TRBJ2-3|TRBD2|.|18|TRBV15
TGTGCCACCAGCCGGACTAGCGGGGGGACCCTATTCACAGATACGCAGTATTTT
CATSRTSGGTLFTDTQYF